This TCR beta chain was observed in a study of post-analysis software for immune sequencing data. Overall study results and limits: Elevated frequency relative to controls characterized several TRBV segments in patients, TRBV5-6, TRBV5-1 and TRBV20-1 among them.

Per the germline V gene, CDR1 is MGHRA and CDR2 is YSYEKL. V lost 6 bases and J 8 bases, leaving 19 bases between the germline ends. The CDR3 spans 15 residues. Notes on this clonotype: Antigen: not known.

Unique molecular identifiers were built into the TCR beta cDNA libraries. TCRdb independently ran MiXCR on the PCR reads; one entry per CDR3 protein. Of about 540,000 distinct CDR3 sequences listed, roughly 34% are singletons. This TCR came from a girl aged 2-17 years with multiple sclerosis. The chain joins TRBV4-1 to TRBJ1-4; D is perhaps TRBD1 (5 bases). Material: blood. The chain's CDR3 is CASRSPGTVLEKLFF. For the CDR3, the DNA is TGCGCCAGCAGATCCCCCGGGACCGTGTTGGAAAAACTGTTTTTT.